The clone carrying this T cell receptor (beta chain) showed up just once. The data stem from a study of blood T cell repertoires in COVID-19. The wider study: Nucleic acid was either cDNA or gDNA, and it came from T cells, B-cell-depleted T cells, or PBMCs.

Generated by immunoSEQ multiplex PCR, the TCRdb table keeps only in-frame clones and is missing some. The sample holds 70,000 or so clones, 90% seen once. Germline CDR1 reads KGHSH; CDR2 reads LQKENI. CDR3 length: 15 residues. Trimming stripped 5 bases from V and 4 bases from J, with 14 bases between. The source material was peripheral blood. This sequence joins TRBV18 and TRBJ1-4, with D possibly matching TRBD1 (6 bases). This receptor was obtained from a woman in her late teens or twenties with acute or convalescent COVID-19. The CDR3 protein is CASSSNTGSNEKLFF. As DNA, the CDR3 is TGTGCCAGCTCATCTAATACAGGGAGTAATGAAAAACTGTTTTTT. Full variable domain (missing parts from reference TRBV18 and TRBJ1-4): NAGVMQNPRHLVRRRGQEARLRCSPMKGHSHVYWYRQLPEEGLKFMVYLQKENIIDESGMPKERFSAEFPKEGPSILRIQQVVRGDSAAYFCASSSNTGSNEKLFFGSGTQLSVL.